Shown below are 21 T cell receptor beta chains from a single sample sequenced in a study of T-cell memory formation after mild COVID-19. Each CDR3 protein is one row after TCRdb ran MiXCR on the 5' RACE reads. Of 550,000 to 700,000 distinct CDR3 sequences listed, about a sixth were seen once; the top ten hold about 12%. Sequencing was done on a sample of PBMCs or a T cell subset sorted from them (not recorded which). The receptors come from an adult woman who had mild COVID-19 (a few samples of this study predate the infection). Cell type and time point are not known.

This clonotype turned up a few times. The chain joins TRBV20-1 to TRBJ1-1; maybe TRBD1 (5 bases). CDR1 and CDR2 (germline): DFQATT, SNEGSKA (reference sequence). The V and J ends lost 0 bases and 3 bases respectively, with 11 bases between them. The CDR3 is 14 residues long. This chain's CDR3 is CSARDLGGDTEAFF. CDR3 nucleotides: TGCAGTGCTAGAGATCTCGGGGGGGACACTGAAGCTTTCTTT.

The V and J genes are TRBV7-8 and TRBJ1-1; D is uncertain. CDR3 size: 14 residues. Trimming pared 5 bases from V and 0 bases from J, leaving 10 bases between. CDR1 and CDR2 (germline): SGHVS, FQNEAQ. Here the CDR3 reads CASSVFGVNTEAFF. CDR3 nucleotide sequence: TGTGCCAGCAGCGTATTTGGGGTGAACACTGAAGCTTTCTTT.

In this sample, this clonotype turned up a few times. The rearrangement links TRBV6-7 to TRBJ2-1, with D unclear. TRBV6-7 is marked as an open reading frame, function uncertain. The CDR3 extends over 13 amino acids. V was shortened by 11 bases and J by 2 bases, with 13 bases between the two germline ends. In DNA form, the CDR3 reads TGTGCCGGTCGACGTGGTGCCTACAATGAGCAGTTCTTC. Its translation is CAGRRGAYNEQFF.

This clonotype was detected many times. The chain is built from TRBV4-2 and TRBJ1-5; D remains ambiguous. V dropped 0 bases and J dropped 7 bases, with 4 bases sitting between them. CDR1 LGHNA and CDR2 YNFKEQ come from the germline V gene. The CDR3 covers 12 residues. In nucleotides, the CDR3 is TGTGCCAGCAGCCAAGATAGGCAGCCCCAGCATTTT. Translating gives CASSQDRQPQHF.

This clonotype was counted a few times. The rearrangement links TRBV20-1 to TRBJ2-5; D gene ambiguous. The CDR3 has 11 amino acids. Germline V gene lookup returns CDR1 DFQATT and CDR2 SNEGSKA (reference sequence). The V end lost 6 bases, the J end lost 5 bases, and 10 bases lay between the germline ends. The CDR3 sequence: CSAIHTETQYF. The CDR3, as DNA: TGCAGTGCGATCCATACGGAGACCCAGTACTTC.

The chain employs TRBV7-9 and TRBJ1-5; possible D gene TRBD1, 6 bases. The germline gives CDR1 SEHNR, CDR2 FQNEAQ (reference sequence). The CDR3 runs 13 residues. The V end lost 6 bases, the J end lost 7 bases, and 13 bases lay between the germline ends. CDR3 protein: CASSFNRDQPQHF. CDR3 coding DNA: TGTGCCAGCAGTTTTAACAGGGACCAGCCCCAGCATTTT.

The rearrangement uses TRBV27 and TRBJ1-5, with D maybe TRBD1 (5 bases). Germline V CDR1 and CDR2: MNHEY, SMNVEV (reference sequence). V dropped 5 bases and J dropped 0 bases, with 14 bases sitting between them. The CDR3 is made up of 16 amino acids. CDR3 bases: TGTGCCAGCAGTCTCAGCGGGGGATATAGCAATCAGCCCCAGCATTTT. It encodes CASSLSGGYSNQPQHF.

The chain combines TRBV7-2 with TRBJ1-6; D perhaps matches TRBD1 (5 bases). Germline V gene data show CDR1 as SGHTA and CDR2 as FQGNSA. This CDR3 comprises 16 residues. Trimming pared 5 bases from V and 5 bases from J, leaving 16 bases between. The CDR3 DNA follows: TGTGCCAGCAGCGAGTCCGGGACCCGGGATAATTCACCCCTCCACTTT. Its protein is CASSESGTRDNSPLHF.

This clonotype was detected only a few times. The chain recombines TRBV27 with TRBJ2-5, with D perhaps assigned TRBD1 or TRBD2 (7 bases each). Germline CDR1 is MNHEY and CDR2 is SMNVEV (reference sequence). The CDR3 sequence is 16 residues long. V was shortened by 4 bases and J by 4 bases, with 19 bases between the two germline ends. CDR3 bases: TGTGCCAGCAGTTCGGGACTAACAGGGGAGGGAGAGACCCAGTACTTC. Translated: CASSSGLTGEGETQYF.

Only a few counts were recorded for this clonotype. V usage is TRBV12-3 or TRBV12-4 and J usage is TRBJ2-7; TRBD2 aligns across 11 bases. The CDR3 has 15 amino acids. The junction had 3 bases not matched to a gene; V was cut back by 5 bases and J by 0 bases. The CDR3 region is CASSQTSGNSYEQYF. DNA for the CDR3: TGTGCCAGCAGTCAGACTAGCGGGAACTCCTACGAGCAGTACTTC.

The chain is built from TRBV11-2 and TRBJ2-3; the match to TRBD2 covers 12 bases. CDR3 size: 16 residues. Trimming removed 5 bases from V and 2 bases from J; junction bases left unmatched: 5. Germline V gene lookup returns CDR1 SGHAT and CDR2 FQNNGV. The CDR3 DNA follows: TGTGCCAGCAGCCCGACTAGCGGGAGTGCCACAGATACGCAGTATTTT. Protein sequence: CASSPTSGSATDTQYF.

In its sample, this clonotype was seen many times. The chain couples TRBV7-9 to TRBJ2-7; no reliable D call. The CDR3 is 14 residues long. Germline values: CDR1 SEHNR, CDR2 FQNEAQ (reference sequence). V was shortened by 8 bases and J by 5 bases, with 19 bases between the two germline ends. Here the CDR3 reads CASAKGQPVDEQYF. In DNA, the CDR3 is TGTGCCAGCGCCAAGGGCCAACCTGTTGACGAGCAGTACTTC.

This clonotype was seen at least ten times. CDR3 coding DNA: TGCGCCAGCAGCCAAGGCGTGGCGGGGTTACCCGACTACGAGCAGTACTTC. Translated, it gives CASSQGVAGLPDYEQYF. This rearrangement joins TRBV4-3 to TRBJ2-7, with a possible D match to TRBD2 (6 bases). This CDR3 is 17 amino acids long. V was pared by 1 base and J by 3 bases, with 19 bases between. Germline V gives CDR1 LGHNA, CDR2 YSLEER.

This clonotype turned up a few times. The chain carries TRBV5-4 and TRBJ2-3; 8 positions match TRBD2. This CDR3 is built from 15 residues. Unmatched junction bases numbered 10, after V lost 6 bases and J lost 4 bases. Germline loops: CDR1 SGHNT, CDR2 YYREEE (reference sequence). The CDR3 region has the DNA TGTGCCAGCACCCCGGTTGCGGGGGGAGCAGATACGCAGTATTTT. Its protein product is CASTPVAGGADTQYF. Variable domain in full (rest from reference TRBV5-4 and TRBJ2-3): ETGVTQSPTHLIKTRGQQVTLRCSSQSGHNTVSWYQQALGQGPQFIFQYYREEENGRGNFPPRFSGLQFPNYSSELNVNALELDDSALYLCASTPVAGGADTQYFGPGTRLTVL.

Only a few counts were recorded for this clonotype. The CDR3 sequence: CASTRDRAIQNIQYF. CDR3 in DNA: TGTGCCAGCACCCGGGACAGGGCGATCCAAAACATTCAGTACTTC. The chain has TRBV2 and TRBJ2-4; 9 bases fit TRBD1. Germline loops: CDR1 SNHLY, CDR2 FYNNEI. Trimming removed 7 bases from V and 5 bases from J; junction bases left unmatched: 9. This CDR3 spans 15 amino acids.

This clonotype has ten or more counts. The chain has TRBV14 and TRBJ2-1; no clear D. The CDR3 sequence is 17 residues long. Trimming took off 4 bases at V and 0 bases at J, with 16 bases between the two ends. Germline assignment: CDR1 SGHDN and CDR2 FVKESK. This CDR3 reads CASSRLTTVDSYNEQFF. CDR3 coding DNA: TGTGCCAGCAGCCGGCTTACAACAGTAGACTCCTACAATGAGCAGTTCTTC.

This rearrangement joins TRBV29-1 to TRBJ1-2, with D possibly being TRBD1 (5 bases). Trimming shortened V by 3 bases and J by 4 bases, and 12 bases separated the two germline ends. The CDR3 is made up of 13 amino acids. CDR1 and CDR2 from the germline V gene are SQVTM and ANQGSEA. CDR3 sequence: CSVDGQGGYGYTF. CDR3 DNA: TGCAGCGTTGATGGTCAGGGAGGCTATGGCTACACCTTC.

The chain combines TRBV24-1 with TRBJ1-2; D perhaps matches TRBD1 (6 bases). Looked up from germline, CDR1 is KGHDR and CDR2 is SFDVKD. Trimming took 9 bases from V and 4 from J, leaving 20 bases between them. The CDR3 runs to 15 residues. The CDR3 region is CATRGGGPATYGYTF. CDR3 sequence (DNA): TGTGCCACCCGAGGAGGGGGACCAGCGACCTATGGCTACACCTTC.

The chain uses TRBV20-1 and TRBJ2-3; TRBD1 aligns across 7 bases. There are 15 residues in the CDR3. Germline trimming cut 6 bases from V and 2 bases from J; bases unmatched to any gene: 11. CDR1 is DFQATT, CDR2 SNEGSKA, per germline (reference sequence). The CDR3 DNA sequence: TGCAGTGCCTCCCCGGGACAGTCCTTCACAGATACGCAGTATTTT. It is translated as CSASPGQSFTDTQYF.

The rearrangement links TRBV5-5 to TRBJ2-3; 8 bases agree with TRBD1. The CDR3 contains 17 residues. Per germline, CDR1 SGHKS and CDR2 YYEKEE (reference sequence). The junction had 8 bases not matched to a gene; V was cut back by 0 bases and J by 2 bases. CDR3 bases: TGTGCCAGCAGCTTGGCGCCCGGACAGGGCAACACAGATACGCAGTATTTT. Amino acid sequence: CASSLAPGQGNTDTQYF.

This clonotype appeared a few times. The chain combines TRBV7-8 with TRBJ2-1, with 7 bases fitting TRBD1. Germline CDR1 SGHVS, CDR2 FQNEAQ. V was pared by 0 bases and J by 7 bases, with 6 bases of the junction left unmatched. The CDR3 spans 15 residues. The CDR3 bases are TGTGCCAGCAGCTTAGCCCAGACAGGGTGGAATGAGCAGTTCTTC. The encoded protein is CASSLAQTGWNEQFF.